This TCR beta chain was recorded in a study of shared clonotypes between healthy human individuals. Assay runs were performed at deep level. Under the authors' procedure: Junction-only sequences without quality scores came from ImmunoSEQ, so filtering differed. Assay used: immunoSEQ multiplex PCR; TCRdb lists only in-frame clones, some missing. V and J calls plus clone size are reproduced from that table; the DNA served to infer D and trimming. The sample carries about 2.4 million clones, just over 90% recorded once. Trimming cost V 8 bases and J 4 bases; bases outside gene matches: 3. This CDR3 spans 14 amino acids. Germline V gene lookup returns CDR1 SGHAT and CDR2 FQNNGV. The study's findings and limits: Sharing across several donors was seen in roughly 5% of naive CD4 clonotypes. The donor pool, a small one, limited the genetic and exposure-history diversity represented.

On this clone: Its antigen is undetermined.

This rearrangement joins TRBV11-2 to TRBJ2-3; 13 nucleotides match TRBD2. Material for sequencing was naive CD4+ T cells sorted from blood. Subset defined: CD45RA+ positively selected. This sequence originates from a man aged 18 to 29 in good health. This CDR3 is CASRLAGGADTQYF. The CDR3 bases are TGTGCCAGCCGACTAGCGGGGGGAGCAGATACGCAGTATTTT.